The present TCR beta chain was sequenced within a study of blood T cell repertoires in COVID-19. Overall study: Sites across the United States, Italy and Spain contributed samples from acute and convalescent COVID-19. In each case, the material was cDNA or gDNA derived from T cells, B-cell-depleted T cells, or PBMCs.

The count of this clone is one. Original handling: Amplified reference gene primers provided the basis for estimating nucleated cell counts. Only in-frame clones appear in the TCRdb table, and some are missing; sequencing was by immunoSEQ multiplex PCR. That table gives V, J and clone size, and the DNA gave D and trimming. The data hold some 48,000 clones, with over 75% observed a single time. The CDR3 covers 13 residues. V lost 11 bases to trimming and J lost 0 bases; unmatched junction nucleotides: 3. CDR1 and CDR2 (germline): MNHEY, SVGAGI. The sequenced sample was peripheral blood. This receptor was taken from a man aged 45-65 years with active COVID-19. The chain joins TRBV6-5 to TRBJ2-1, with 8 positions matching TRBD2. CDR3 amino acids: CALSGSSYNEQFF. In DNA form, the CDR3 reads TGTGCCTTAAGCGGGAGCTCCTACAATGAGCAGTTCTTC.